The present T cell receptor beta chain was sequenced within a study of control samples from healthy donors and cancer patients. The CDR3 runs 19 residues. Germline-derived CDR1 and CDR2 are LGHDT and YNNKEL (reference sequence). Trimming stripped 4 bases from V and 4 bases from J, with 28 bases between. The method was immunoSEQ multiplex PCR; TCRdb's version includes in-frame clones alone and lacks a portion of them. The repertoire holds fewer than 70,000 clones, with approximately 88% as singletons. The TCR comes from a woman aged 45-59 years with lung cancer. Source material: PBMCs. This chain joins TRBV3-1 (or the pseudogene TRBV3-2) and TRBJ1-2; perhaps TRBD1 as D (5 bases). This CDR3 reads CASSPWGTGFGPLAYGYTF. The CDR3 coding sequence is TGTGCCAGCAGCCCTTGGGGGACGGGATTCGGTCCTTTGGCCTATGGCTACACCTTC.